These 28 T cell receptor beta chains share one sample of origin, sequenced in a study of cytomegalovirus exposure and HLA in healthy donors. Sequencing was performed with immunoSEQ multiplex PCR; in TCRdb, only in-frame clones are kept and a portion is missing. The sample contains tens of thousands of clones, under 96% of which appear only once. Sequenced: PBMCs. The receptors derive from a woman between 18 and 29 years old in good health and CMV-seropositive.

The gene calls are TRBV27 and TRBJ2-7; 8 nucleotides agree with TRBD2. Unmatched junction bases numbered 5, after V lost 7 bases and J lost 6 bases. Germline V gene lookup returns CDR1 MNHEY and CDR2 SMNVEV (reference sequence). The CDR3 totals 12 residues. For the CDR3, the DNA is TGTGCCAGCAAAGCGGGGGATGCCGAGCAGTACTTC. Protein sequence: CASKAGDAEQYF.

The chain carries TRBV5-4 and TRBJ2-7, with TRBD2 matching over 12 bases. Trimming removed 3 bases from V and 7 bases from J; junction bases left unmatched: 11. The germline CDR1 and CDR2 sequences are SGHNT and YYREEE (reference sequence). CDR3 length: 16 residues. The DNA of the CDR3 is TGTGCCAGCAGCTCCAAAACGACTAGCGGGAGTTATGAGCAGTACTTC. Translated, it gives CASSSKTTSGSYEQYF.

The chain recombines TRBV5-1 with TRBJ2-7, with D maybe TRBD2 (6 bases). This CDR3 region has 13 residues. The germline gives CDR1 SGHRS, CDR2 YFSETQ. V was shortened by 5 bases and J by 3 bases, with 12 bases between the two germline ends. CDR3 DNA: TGCGCCAGCAGGGAGGGCGCGAACTACGAGCAGTACTTC. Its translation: CASREGANYEQYF.

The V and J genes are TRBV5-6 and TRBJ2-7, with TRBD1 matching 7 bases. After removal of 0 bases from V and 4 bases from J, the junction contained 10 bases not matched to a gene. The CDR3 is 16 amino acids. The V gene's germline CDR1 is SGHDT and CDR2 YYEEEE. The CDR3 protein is CASSLGTGPLIYEQYF. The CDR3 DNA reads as TGTGCCAGCAGCTTGGGGACAGGCCCCTTAATTTACGAGCAGTACTTC.

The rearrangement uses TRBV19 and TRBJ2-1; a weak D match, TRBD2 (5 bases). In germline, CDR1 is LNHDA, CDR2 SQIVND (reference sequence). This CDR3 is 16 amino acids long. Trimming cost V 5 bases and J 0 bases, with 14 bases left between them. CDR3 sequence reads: CASSLRTGSSYNEQFF. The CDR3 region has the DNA TGTGCCAGTAGTCTACGGACGGGGAGCTCCTACAATGAGCAGTTCTTC.

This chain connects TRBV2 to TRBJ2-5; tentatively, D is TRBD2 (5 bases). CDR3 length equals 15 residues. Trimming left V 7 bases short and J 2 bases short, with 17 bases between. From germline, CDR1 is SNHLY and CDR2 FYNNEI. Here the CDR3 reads CASTFRAGSQETQYF. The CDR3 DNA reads TGTGCCAGCACCTTTAGGGCGGGCTCACAAGAGACCCAGTACTTC. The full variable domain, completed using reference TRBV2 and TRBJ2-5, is EPEVTQTPSHQVTQMGQEVILRCVPISNHLYFYWYRQILGQKVEFLVSFYNNEISEKSEIFDDQFSVERPDGSNFTLKIRSTKLEDSAMYFCASTFRAGSQETQYFGPGTRLLVL.

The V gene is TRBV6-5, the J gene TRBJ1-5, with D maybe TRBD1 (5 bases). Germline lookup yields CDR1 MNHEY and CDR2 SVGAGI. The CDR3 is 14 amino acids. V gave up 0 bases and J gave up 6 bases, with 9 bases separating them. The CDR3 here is CASSYSTAVQPQHF. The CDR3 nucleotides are TGTGCCAGCAGTTACTCGACAGCTGTTCAGCCCCAGCATTTT.

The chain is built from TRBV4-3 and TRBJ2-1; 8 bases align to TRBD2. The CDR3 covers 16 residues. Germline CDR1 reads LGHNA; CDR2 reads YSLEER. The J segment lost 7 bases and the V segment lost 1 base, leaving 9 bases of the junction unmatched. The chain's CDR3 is CASSQAGTSPGNEQFF. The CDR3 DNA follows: TGCGCCAGCAGCCAAGCCGGGACTAGTCCGGGTAATGAGCAGTTCTTC.

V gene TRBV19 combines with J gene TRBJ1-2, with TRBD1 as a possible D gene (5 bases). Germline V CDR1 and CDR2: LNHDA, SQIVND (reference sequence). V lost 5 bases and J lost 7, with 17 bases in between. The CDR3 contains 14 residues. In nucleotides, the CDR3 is TGTGCCAGTAGTGAACGGGACCGAGCGGGTGGCTACACCTTC. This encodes CASSERDRAGGYTF.

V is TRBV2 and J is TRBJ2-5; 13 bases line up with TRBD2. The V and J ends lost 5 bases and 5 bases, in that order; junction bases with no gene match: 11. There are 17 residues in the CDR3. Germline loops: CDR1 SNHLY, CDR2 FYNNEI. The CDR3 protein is CASSRRTSGSSRETQYF. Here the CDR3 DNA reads TGTGCCAGCAGTCGGAGGACTAGCGGGAGTAGTAGGGAGACCCAGTACTTC.

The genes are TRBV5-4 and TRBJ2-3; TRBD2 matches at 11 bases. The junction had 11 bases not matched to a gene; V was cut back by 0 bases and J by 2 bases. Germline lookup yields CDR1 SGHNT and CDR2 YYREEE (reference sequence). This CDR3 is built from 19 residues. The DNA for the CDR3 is TGTGCCAGCAGCTTGGCGATTGGGCTAGCGGGAGGACACACAGATACGCAGTATTTT. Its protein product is CASSLAIGLAGGHTDTQYF.

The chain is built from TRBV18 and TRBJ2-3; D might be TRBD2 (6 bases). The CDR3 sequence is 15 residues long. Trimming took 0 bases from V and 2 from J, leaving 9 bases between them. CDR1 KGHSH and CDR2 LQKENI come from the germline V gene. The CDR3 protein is CASSPPGGTTDTQYF. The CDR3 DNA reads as TGTGCCAGCTCACCACCGGGCGGGACCACAGATACGCAGTATTTT.

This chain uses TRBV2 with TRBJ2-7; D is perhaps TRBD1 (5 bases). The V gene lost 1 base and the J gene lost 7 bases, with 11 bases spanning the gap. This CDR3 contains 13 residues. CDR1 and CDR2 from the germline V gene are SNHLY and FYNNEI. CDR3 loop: CASSEDLGQEQYF. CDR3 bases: TGTGCCAGCAGTGAAGATCTGGGGCAGGAGCAGTACTTC.

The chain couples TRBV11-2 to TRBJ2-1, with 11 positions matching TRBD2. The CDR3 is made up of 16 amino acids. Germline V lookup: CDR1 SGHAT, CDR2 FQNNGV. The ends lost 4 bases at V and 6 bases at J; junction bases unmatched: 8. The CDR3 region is CASSSTTSGITNEQFF. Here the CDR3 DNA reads TGTGCCAGCAGCTCCACGACTAGCGGGATAACCAATGAGCAGTTCTTC.

The CDR3 protein is CAISEALIVLAGQETQYF. For the CDR3, the DNA is TGTGCCATCAGTGAAGCCTTAATCGTACTAGCGGGACAAGAGACCCAGTACTTC. The V and J genes are TRBV10-3 and TRBJ2-5; 10 bases are a match to TRBD2. Trimming at V came to 3 bases and at J to 2 bases, leaving 12 bases not matched to a gene. Germline loops: CDR1 ENHRY, CDR2 SYGVKD. This CDR3 is built from 18 residues.

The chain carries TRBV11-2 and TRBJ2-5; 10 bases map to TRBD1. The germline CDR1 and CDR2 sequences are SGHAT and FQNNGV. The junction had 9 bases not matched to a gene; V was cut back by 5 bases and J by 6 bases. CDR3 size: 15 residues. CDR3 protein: CASSQRQGAVKTQYF. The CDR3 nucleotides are TGTGCCAGCAGCCAAAGACAGGGGGCTGTGAAGACCCAGTACTTC.

The CDR3 sequence is CASSRRTGGTDTQYF. As DNA, the CDR3 is TGCGCCAGCAGCCGCCGGACAGGGGGCACAGATACGCAGTATTTT. The chain couples TRBV4-1 to TRBJ2-3, with TRBD1 identical over 9 bases. Germline V gene lookup returns CDR1 MGHRA and CDR2 YSYEKL. V lost 4 bases, J lost 1 base, and 3 bases stayed unmatched. The length of the CDR3 is 15 residues.

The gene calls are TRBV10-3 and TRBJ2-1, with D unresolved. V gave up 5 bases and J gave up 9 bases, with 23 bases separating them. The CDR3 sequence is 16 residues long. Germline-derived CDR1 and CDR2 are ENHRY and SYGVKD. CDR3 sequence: CAISSTSGAGHGEQFF. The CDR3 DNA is TGTGCCATCAGTTCCACCAGTGGAGCTGGTCATGGTGAGCAGTTCTTC.

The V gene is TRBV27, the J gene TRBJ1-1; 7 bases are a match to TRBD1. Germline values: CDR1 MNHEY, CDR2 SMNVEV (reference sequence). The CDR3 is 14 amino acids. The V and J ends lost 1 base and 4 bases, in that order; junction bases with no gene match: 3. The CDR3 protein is CASSLFTGATEAFF. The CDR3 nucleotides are TGTGCCAGCAGTTTATTTACAGGGGCCACTGAAGCTTTCTTT.

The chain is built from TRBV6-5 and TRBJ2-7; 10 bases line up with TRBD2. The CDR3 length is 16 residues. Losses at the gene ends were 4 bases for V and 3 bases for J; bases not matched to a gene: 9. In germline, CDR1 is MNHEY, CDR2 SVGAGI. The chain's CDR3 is CASSSKASGSVYEQYF. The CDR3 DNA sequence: TGTGCCAGCAGTTCTAAGGCTAGCGGGAGCGTCTACGAGCAGTACTTC.

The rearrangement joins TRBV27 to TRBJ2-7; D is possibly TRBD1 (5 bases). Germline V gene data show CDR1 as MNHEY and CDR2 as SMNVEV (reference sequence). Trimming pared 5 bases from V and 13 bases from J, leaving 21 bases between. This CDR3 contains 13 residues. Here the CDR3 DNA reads TGTGCCAGCAGTACCCCCCTGGGGCGAAACAGATACTTC. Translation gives CASSTPLGRNRYF.

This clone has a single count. The CDR3 loop is CATSRDLADNEQFF. CDR3 DNA sequence: TGTGCCACCAGCAGAGATTTGGCAGACAATGAGCAGTTCTTC. J is TRBJ2-1 and V is TRBV15, with D uncertain. Looked up from germline, CDR1 is LNHNV and CDR2 is YYDKDF (reference sequence). Deletions cut 0 bases from V and 5 bases from J, with 8 bases between. The CDR3 has 14 amino acids.

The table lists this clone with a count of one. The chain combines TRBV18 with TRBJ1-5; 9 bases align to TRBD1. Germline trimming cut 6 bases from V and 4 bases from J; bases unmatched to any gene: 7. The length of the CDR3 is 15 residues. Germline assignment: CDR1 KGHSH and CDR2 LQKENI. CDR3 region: CASSRDRDSNQPQHF. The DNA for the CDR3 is TGTGCCAGCTCGCGGGACAGGGACTCAAATCAGCCCCAGCATTTT.

The DNA for the CDR3 is TGTGCCAGCAGCGTAGCCAGTCAGGGGTCATTTGCCGAGCAGTACTTC. Its protein is CASSVASQGSFAEQYF. This sequence joins TRBV9 and TRBJ2-7; D is perhaps TRBD1 (6 bases). The V end was cut by 0 bases, the J end by 6 bases, with 19 bases between. Germline V lookup: CDR1 SGDLS, CDR2 YYNGEE. This CDR3 is built from 16 residues.

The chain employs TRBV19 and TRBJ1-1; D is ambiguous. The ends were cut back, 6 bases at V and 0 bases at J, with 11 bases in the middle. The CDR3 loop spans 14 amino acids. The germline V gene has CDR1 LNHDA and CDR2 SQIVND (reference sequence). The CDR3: CASSPRHMNTEAFF. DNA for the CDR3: TGTGCCAGTAGCCCTCGACATATGAACACTGAAGCTTTCTTT.

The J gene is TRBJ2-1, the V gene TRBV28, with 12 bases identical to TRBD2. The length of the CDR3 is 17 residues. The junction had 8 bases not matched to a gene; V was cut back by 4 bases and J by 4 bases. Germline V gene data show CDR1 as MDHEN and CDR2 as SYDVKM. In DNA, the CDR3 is TGTGCCAGCAGTTCCTCCCAGACTAGCGGGAGTTACAATGAGCAGTTCTTC. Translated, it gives CASSSSQTSGSYNEQFF.

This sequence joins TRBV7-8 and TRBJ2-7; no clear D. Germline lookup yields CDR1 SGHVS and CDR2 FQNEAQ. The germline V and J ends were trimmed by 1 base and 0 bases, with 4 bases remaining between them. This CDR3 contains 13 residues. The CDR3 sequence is CASSLVISYEQYF. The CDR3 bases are TGTGCCAGCAGCTTAGTCATCTCCTACGAGCAGTACTTC.

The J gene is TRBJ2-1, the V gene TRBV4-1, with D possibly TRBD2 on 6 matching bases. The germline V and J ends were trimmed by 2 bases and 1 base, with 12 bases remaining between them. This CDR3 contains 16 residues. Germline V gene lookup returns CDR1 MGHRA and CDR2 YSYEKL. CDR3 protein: CASSQWGERSYNEQFF. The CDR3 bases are TGCGCCAGCAGCCAATGGGGGGAGAGGTCCTACAATGAGCAGTTCTTC.